This T cell receptor (beta chain) was recorded in a study of T cell responses to AZD1222 COVID-19 vaccine. Assay used: immunoSEQ multiplex PCR; TCRdb lists only in-frame clones, some missing. The sample shows about 27,000 clones, around 93% of them seen only once. As to this clone: Its antigen is not identified.

Recipients boosted at about 4 weeks or about 12 weeks are pooled. Findings and limits, study-wide: It was only after the peak T cell response that any repertoires were sampled. Only a handful of people who got AZD1222 tested seropositive at baseline. Spike-spanning, vaccine-associated CD4 TCRs were dominant at 160-218 and 743-854.

The CDR3 contains 13 residues. Germline V gene lookup returns CDR1 SGHDT and CDR2 YYEEEE. The germline V and J ends were trimmed by 0 bases and 4 bases, with 7 bases remaining between them. The input for sequencing was peripheral blood, taken 28 days after the second AZD1222 dose. The receptor comes from an adult who received the AZD1222 COVID-19 vaccine. J is TRBJ1-2 and V is TRBV5-6; D gene uncertain. The CDR3 bases are TGTGCCAGCAGCTTGGCACAGTTCTATGGCTACACCTTC. Translating gives CASSLAQFYGYTF. The whole variable domain, filled in from reference TRBV5-6 and TRBJ1-2, reads DAGVTQSPTHLIKTRGQQVTLRCSPKSGHDTVSWYQQALGQGPQFIFQYYEEEERQRGNFPDRFSGHQFPNYSSELNVNALLLGDSALYLCASSLAQFYGYTFGSGTRLTVV.